This is a list of T cell receptor beta chains from one sample in a study of blood T cell repertoires in COVID-19. Repertoires were generated with immunoSEQ multiplex PCR, while TCRdb's copy carries only in-frame clones and drops some. The sample shows around 110,000 clones, around 86% of them seen only once. Sequenced material: peripheral blood. Receptor source: a man aged 35 to 55 with acute or convalescent COVID-19. The CDR3 runs from the conserved cysteine through the conserved F or W. A D gene is named only where the DNA matches it firmly. Some rows have no size entry. The others give once, few or many, or a class for an expanded clone.

cdr3_aa | cdr3_nt | v_call | clone_size | d_call | j_call
CSVDFQGGNYGYTF | TGCAGCGTTGATTTCCAGGGAGGTAACTATGGCTACACCTTC | TRBV29-1 | . | . | TRBJ1-2
CASNQESSYNSPLHF | TGTGCCAGCAACCAAGAGAGCTCCTATAATTCACCCCTCCACTTT | TRBV6-5 | once | . | TRBJ1-6
CASSVAGVSTDTQYF | TGTGCCAGCAGCGTAGCGGGGGTGAGCACAGATACGCAGTATTTT | TRBV9 | . | . | TRBJ2-3
CASSRGDTGDEQYF | TGTGCCAGCAGCCGGGGGGACACCGGGGACGAGCAGTACTTC | TRBV7-9 | . | . | TRBJ2-7
CATSPAGGRYGYTF | TGTGCCACCTCCCCGGCAGGGGGGCGATATGGCTACACCTTC | TRBV19 | . | TRBD1 | TRBJ1-2
CASSPAHYQPQHF | TGTGCCAGCAGCCCAGCCCATTATCAGCCCCAGCATTTT | TRBV7-8 | . | . | TRBJ1-5
CASSEAIDRGFKAFF | TGTGCCAGCAGTGAAGCGATTGACAGGGGGTTTAAAGCTTTCTTT | TRBV6-1 | once | TRBD1 | TRBJ1-1
CASGDRVTEAFF | TGTGCCAGCGGGGACAGGGTCACTGAAGCTTTCTTT | TRBV28 | . | TRBD1 | TRBJ1-1
CASSSQEGPYGYTF | TGTGCCAGCAGCTCCCAGGAGGGTCCCTATGGCTACACCTTC | TRBV3-1/TRBV3-2 | . | . | TRBJ1-2
CASSEFRRVTEAFF | TGCGCCAGCAGTGAGTTTCGACGGGTCACTGAAGCTTTCTTT | TRBV10-2 | . | . | TRBJ1-1
CASSVAQNNEQFF | TGTGCCAGCAGTGTAGCCCAGAACAATGAGCAGTTCTTC | TRBV2 | . | . | TRBJ2-1
CASSREGPFEQYF | TGTGCCAGCAGCCGCGAGGGTCCTTTCGAGCAGTACTTC | TRBV14 | . | . | TRBJ2-7
CASSPRRTGEDSGYTF | TGTGCCAGCAGCCCGAGAAGGACAGGGGAGGACTCTGGCTACACCTTC | TRBV7-9 | . | TRBD1 | TRBJ1-2
CASRPTGGENYGYTF | TGTGCCAGCAGGCCGACAGGGGGCGAGAACTATGGCTACACCTTC | TRBV6-5 | . | TRBD1 | TRBJ1-2
CASMTGGPANEQFF | TGTGCCAGCATGACGGGGGGGCCCGCAAATGAGCAGTTCTTC | TRBV7-6 | . | TRBD2 | TRBJ2-1
CSVEGGPAGGVEKLFF | TGCAGCGTTGAAGGAGGGCCGGCTGGGGGGGTGGAAAAACTGTTTTTT | TRBV29-1 | . | . | TRBJ1-4
CASSSTFLIGAHFADTQYF | TGTGCCAGCAGCTCGACATTCCTTATAGGGGCCCATTTCGCAGATACGCAGTATTTT | TRBV7-2 | . | . | TRBJ2-3
CASSVEASQTQYF | TGTGCCAGCAGCGTAGAAGCGTCGCAGACCCAGTACTTC | TRBV9 | few | . | TRBJ2-5
CASSMTGLDTQYF | TGTGCCAGCAGTATGACAGGCTTGGATACGCAGTATTTT | TRBV6-2/TRBV6-3 | . | . | TRBJ2-3
CASSNRESNSPLHF | TGTGCCAGCAGCAACAGGGAGTCAAATTCACCCCTCCACTTT | TRBV6-2/TRBV6-3 | . | . | TRBJ1-6
CASSPGQYQETQYF | TGTGCCAGCAGCCCTGGACAGTACCAAGAGACCCAGTACTTC | TRBV9 | . | . | TRBJ2-5
CASSLLGNTEAFF | TGCGCCAGCAGCTTGCTTGGCAACACTGAAGCTTTCTTT | TRBV5-1 | . | . | TRBJ1-1
CAWSVGGETQYF | TGTGCCTGGAGTGTAGGGGGTGAGACCCAGTACTTC | TRBV30 | . | . | TRBJ2-5
CASRSRTGYGYTF | TGTGCCAGCAGATCCCGGACAGGTTATGGCTACACCTTC | TRBV5-4 | . | TRBD1 | TRBJ1-2